This entry lists 22 T cell receptor beta chains sequenced from one sample in a study of cytomegalovirus exposure and HLA in healthy donors. PCR amplification relied on 60 Vbeta primers (plus 13 Jbeta primers). Method: immunoSEQ multiplex PCR; TCRdb's copy keeps in-frame clones and lacks some. The sample has over 150,000 clones; 75% to 85% are singletons. The specimen sequenced was PBMCs. The source is a girl aged 2 to 9 in good health and CMV-seropositive.

CDR3 nucleotide sequence: TGTGCCAGCAGCTCGCCTGGGGGCGGGAGGAGGAGCGGGGAGCTGTTTTTT. Protein: CASSSPGGGRRSGELFF. The chain couples TRBV5-4 to TRBJ2-2; 8 bases are a match to TRBD2. In germline, CDR1 is SGHNT, CDR2 YYREEE (reference sequence). The CDR3 runs to 17 residues. The V segment lost 3 bases and the J segment 7 bases; nucleotides outside the gene matches: 14.

V usage is TRBV30 and J usage is TRBJ2-7; 12 positions match TRBD1. Looked up from germline, CDR1 is GTSNPN and CDR2 is SVGIG (reference sequence). The ends lost 5 bases at V and 6 bases at J; junction bases unmatched: 14. CDR3 length: 16 residues. The DNA of the CDR3 is TGTGCCTGGTGCTGCGCCCCGGGACAGGGGGCGCGCGAGCAGTACTTC. Amino acids: CAWCCAPGQGAREQYF.

The V and J genes are TRBV6-1 and TRBJ2-7; perhaps TRBD2 as D (6 bases). Trimming pared 11 bases from V and 4 bases from J, leaving 18 bases between. The germline gives CDR1 MNHNS, CDR2 SASEGT. This CDR3 region has 13 residues. Here the CDR3 reads CARSLALLYEQYF. CDR3 coding DNA: TGTGCCCGGTCGCTAGCGTTACTTTACGAGCAGTACTTC.

The genes are TRBV14 and TRBJ2-3, with no clear D. The V gene lost 1 base and the J gene lost 4 bases, with 6 bases spanning the gap. The CDR3 totals 13 residues. The germline gives CDR1 SGHDN, CDR2 FVKESK. CDR3 in amino acids: CASSQVSSDTQYF. The CDR3 coding sequence is TGTGCCAGCAGCCAAGTTTCTTCAGATACGCAGTATTTT.

The rearrangement joins TRBV2 to TRBJ2-7; D not resolved. V was pared by 4 bases and J by 2 bases, with 12 bases between. There are 14 residues in the CDR3. Germline CDR1 is SNHLY and CDR2 is FYNNEI. CDR3 sequence: CASSGRGSAYEQYF. The CDR3 DNA reads as TGTGCCAGCAGTGGCAGAGGTAGTGCCTACGAGCAGTACTTC.

This chain links TRBV4-1 with TRBJ2-3, with 7 bases lining up with TRBD2. Per germline, CDR1 MGHRA and CDR2 YSYEKL. V trimming: 4 bases; J trimming: 5 bases; junction bases outside the gene matches: 12. The CDR3 runs to 16 residues. CDR3 protein: CASSPRTRLFLDTQYF. In DNA form, the CDR3 reads TGCGCCAGCAGCCCGCGGACTAGGCTGTTTTTAGATACGCAGTATTTT.

The chain combines TRBV5-1 with TRBJ2-3; 11 positions match TRBD2. Trimming removed 0 bases from V and 5 bases from J; junction bases left unmatched: 2. Per germline, CDR1 SGHRS and CDR2 YFSETQ. The CDR3 is 15 amino acids. CDR3 amino acids: CASSLGGTSGDTQYF. The CDR3 region has the DNA TGCGCCAGCAGCTTGGGAGGGACTAGCGGAGATACGCAGTATTTT.

This clone showed up just a few times. The genes are TRBV10-3 and TRBJ2-1, with 13 bases fitting TRBD2. The CDR3 is 15 amino acids. V lost 4 bases and J lost 5; bases outside the gene matches: 2. Germline loops: CDR1 ENHRY, CDR2 SYGVKD. The CDR3 here is CAISGTSGSDNEQFF. The CDR3 DNA sequence: TGTGCCATCAGTGGGACTAGCGGGAGCGACAATGAGCAGTTCTTC.

The genes are TRBV12-5 and TRBJ1-1; 7 bases are a match to TRBD1. V gave up 7 bases and J gave up 8 bases; unmatched junction bases: 10. The CDR3 is made up of 13 amino acids. Looked up from germline, CDR1 is LGHNT and CDR2 is FRNRAP. The CDR3: CASALIGTDEAFF. The CDR3 region has the DNA TGTGCTAGTGCCTTGATCGGGACAGACGAAGCTTTCTTT.

This clone is a singleton in its sample. The gene calls are TRBV29-1 and TRBJ2-5; 12 nucleotides match TRBD2. From germline, CDR1 is SQVTM and CDR2 ANQGSEA. V trimming: 5 bases; J trimming: 4 bases; junction bases outside the gene matches: 2. This CDR3 has 13 amino acids. This CDR3 is CSVPGLAGETQYF. For the CDR3, the DNA is TGCAGCGTTCCGGGACTAGCGGGAGAGACCCAGTACTTC.

This chain uses TRBV27 with TRBJ1-5; perhaps TRBD1 as D (5 bases). This CDR3 spans 15 amino acids. The germline V gene encodes CDR1 MNHEY and CDR2 SMNVEV (reference sequence). Between the trimmed V and J ends, which lost 5 bases and 0 bases, there was a span of 11 bases. Written as DNA, the CDR3 is TGTGCCAGCAGTCCTACCGGGGGTAGCAATCAGCCCCAGCATTTT. Residues: CASSPTGGSNQPQHF.

The chain recombines TRBV5-4 with TRBJ2-1; D is uncertain. The germline gives CDR1 SGHNT, CDR2 YYREEE (reference sequence). Trimming pared 0 bases from V and 8 bases from J, leaving 15 bases between. The CDR3 consists of 15 residues. This CDR3 is CASSLGGRLVDEQFF. The CDR3 coding sequence is TGTGCCAGCAGCTTGGGAGGCCGGCTTGTCGATGAGCAGTTCTTC.

The chain employs TRBV9 and TRBJ2-2, with no clear D. The germline V gene has CDR1 SGDLS and CDR2 YYNGEE. Between the trimmed V and J ends, which lost 3 bases and 0 bases, there was a span of 18 bases. There are 18 residues in the CDR3. The DNA for the CDR3 is TGTGCCAGCAGCGGGCTGAGAGGCGTTCGACCGAACACCGGGGAGCTGTTTTTT. Protein product: CASSGLRGVRPNTGELFF.

This rearrangement joins TRBV6-1 to TRBJ2-7; D is possibly TRBD2 (6 bases). CDR1 is MNHNS, CDR2 SASEGT, per germline. CDR3 size: 13 residues. Trimming stripped 8 bases from V and 1 base from J, with 12 bases between. CDR3 coding DNA: TGTGCCAGCGGGCGGGAACTTTCCTACGAGCAGTACTTC. As protein: CASGRELSYEQYF.

The chain uses TRBV4-1 and TRBJ2-7; maybe TRBD2 (5 bases). CDR1 and CDR2 from the germline V gene are MGHRA and YSYEKL. The CDR3 contains 16 residues. V shed 0 bases and J shed 4 bases, with 16 bases lying between them. The CDR3 nucleotides read TGCGCCAGCAGCCAAGACCCGAGAGGGATGATTTACGAGCAGTACTTC. This sequence encodes CASSQDPRGMIYEQYF.

This sequence joins TRBV28 and TRBJ2-1; TRBD2 agrees at 11 bases. CDR3 length equals 15 residues. Germline V gene sequence: CDR1 MDHEN, CDR2 SYDVKM. The V gene end was trimmed by 2 bases and the J gene end by 9 bases; junction bases not matched to a gene: 6. In DNA, the CDR3 is TGTGCCAGCAGTTTACAGAGACTAGCGGGATGTGAGCAGTTCTTC. Translation gives CASSLQRLAGCEQFF.

This clone was observed a few times. The rearrangement links TRBV30 to TRBJ2-1; TRBD1 matches at 11 bases. Per the germline V gene, CDR1 is GTSNPN and CDR2 is SVGIG (reference sequence). The CDR3 spans 15 residues. The V and J ends lost 2 bases and 2 bases, in that order; junction bases with no gene match: 2. CDR3 in amino acids: CAWSRTGGPYNEQFF. The DNA for the CDR3 is TGTGCCTGGAGTAGGACAGGGGGCCCCTACAATGAGCAGTTCTTC.

The V call is TRBV1, the J call TRBJ1-5; TRBD1 reflects the table's D call only, with no check against the DNA. TRBV1 is a listed pseudogene. CDR3 length: 16 residues. The CDR3 loop is CTSSQYKQGINQPQHF. The CDR3 region has the DNA TGCACCAGCAGCCAATATAAACAGGGGATAAATCAGCCCCAGCATTTT.

This clone was recorded only once. The rearrangement uses TRBV7-3 and TRBJ2-2, with TRBD2 matching 9 bases. CDR1 is SGHTA and CDR2 is FQGTGA in the germline V gene. This CDR3 has 15 residues. The V and J ends lost 1 base and 8 bases, in that order; junction bases with no gene match: 5. This CDR3 reads CASSLSGRAGGELFF. In nucleotides, the CDR3 is TGTGCCAGCAGCTTAAGCGGGAGGGCCGGTGGGGAGCTGTTTTTT.

The rearrangement joins TRBV2 to TRBJ2-6; D is unresolved. CDR3 length equals 15 residues. CDR1 is SNHLY and CDR2 is FYNNEI in the germline V gene. Trimming took 4 bases from V and 2 from J, leaving 9 bases between them. The CDR3 loop reads CASSALSAGANVLTF. The CDR3 coding sequence is TGTGCCAGCAGTGCGCTTTCGGCTGGGGCCAACGTCCTGACTTTC.

The chain recombines TRBV29-1 with TRBJ1-1; D ambiguous. CDR1 and CDR2 (germline): SQVTM, ANQGSEA. V lost 0 bases, J lost 1 base, and 12 bases lay in between. The CDR3 runs 15 residues. The CDR3 DNA sequence: TGCAGCGTTGAAGATCACCCGGGGAGGAACACTGAAGCTTTCTTT. Protein: CSVEDHPGRNTEAFF.

This clone appeared once. The chain carries TRBV25-1 and TRBJ2-3, with 11 bases matching TRBD2. Germline CDR1 and CDR2: MGHDK and SYGVNS. The V gene end was trimmed by 2 bases and the J gene end by 1 base; junction bases not matched to a gene: 2. The CDR3 consists of 16 residues. In DNA form, the CDR3 reads TGTGCCAGCAGTGAAGGGGGACTAGCGGGCACAGATACGCAGTATTTT. It translates to CASSEGGLAGTDTQYF.